The T cell receptor beta chain under discussion was sequenced for a study of graft-versus-host responses after intestinal transplantation. In the study overall: Every recipient underwent anti-thymocyte globulin induction, then tacrolimus and steroids for three to four years.

Measured with immunoSEQ multiplex PCR; TCRdb has only the in-frame clones, and not every one. Seen here are 80,000 to 90,000 clones, roughly 88% observed once, and the top ten hold roughly 0.099%. Points on this clone: The antigen is unknown.

This receptor was obtained from a human donor who received an intestinal transplant. Sequencing was performed on unstimulated CD4+ T cells sorted from spleen or lymph node cells, taken before intestinal transplant.

CDR3 sequence (DNA): TGTGCCAGCAGTCCTTCGAGACAGACCAATACGCAGTATTTT. Translating gives CASSPSRQTNTQYF. V usage is TRBV28 and J usage is TRBJ2-3; D is perhaps TRBD1 (5 bases). CDR3 length equals 14 residues. CDR1 is MDHEN, CDR2 SYDVKM, per germline. Trimming shortened V by 5 bases and J by 7 bases, and 16 bases separated the two germline ends.